This TCR beta chain was recorded in a study of monozygotic twins with inflammatory bowel disease. General study findings and limits: Twins with IBD were found to have lower TCRbeta diversity (inverse Simpson) than healthy co-twins. Discrimination among different T cell subtypes was not achievable. Added variability in patient repertoires may stem from differing immunosuppressive treatments.

A remark on this clonotype: Antigen: not known.

This CDR3 region has 18 residues. Germline CDR1 reads SGHRS; CDR2 reads YFSETQ. cDNA synthesis was performed in eight separate reactions for each sample. TCRdb re-called the 5' RACE reads and shows each CDR3 protein once, DNA omitted. The listing records over 110,000 distinct CDR3 sequences. The TCR sequence derives from a human donor with ulcerative colitis or Crohn's disease, or a healthy co-twin of an affected twin (not recorded which). The sample taken for sequencing was blood. The V gene is TRBV5-1, the J gene TRBJ1-1; without DNA, the TCRdb call of TRBD1 cannot be checked. This CDR3 is CASSFGPGQGPLNTEAFF.